These T cell receptor beta chains were read from a single sample in a study of regulatory T cells in long-lasting Graves disease. TCRdb re-called the multiplex PCR reads with MiXCR, one entry per CDR3 protein. The sample contains hundreds of thousands of distinct CDR3 sequences, 15% to 20% of which appear only once. Another study also made use of these data, one on T cells in Graves' hyperthyroidism and ophthalmopathy.

The sample in question was peripheral blood mononuclear cells (PBMCs), obtained at new diagnosis, from a patient treated with antithyroid drugs. The receptors here all came from a woman in her twenties or thirties with Graves disease. Each CDR3 is given with its conserved first and last residue. Each record gives: J gene, D gene, clone size, V gene, CDR3 DNA, CDR3 protein. D genes are given only for firm matches. Only part of the rows carry a size: once, few, many, or a class if the clone is expanded.

TRBJ2-7 TRBD1 many TRBV28 TGTGCCAGCACCAACAGGGGGCCCCCCTACGAGCAGTACTTC CASTNRGPPYEQYF
TRBJ2-1 . many TRBV28 TGTGCCAGCAGTTCTGGGAACAATGAGCAGTTCTTC CASSSGNNEQFF
TRBJ1-6 . . TRBV30 TGTGCCTGGGCCCCCTTCAGGGACTCACCCCTCCACTTT CAWAPFRDSPLHF
TRBJ2-7 TRBD1 . TRBV7-8 TGTGCCAGCAGCCTGACAGGGGGGATCGAGCAGTACTTC CASSLTGGIEQYF
TRBJ2-7 TRBD2 few TRBV6-6 TGTGCCAGCAGTTACTCGAGGTTTCGGACTAGCGGTTCGTACGAGCAGTACTTC CASSYSRFRTSGSYEQYF
TRBJ2-3 . few TRBV6-2/TRBV6-3 TGTGCCAGCAGTTACTCGGGCTGGAGCACAGATACGCAGTATTTT CASSYSGWSTDTQYF
TRBJ2-5 . . TRBV5-1 TGCGCCAGCAGCGGCAGGGGAGGTGAGACCCAGTACTTC CASSGRGGETQYF
TRBJ2-2 . few TRBV20-1 TGCAGTGCTAGTGGTCAGGCTACGACCGGGGAGCTGTTTTTT CSASGQATTGELFF
TRBJ2-3 . many TRBV6-1 TGTGCCAGCTGTAGTAGCGGACTCACAGATACGCAGTATTTT CASCSSGLTDTQYF
TRBJ2-7 . few TRBV2 TGTGCCAGCAGGGCCGGGACCTCCTACGAGCAGTACTTC CASRAGTSYEQYF
TRBJ2-1 . few TRBV5-6 TGTGCCAGCAGCAATTCCGAAGTGCGAGGAGCAGTTCGGTTC CASSNSEVRGAVRF
TRBJ2-2 . . TRBV18 TGTGCCAGCTCACCTGCCGGCCTGAACACCGGGGAGCTGTTTTTT CASSPAGLNTGELFF
TRBJ1-1 . many TRBV30 TGTGCCTGGAAAGAATTAGGGGTGCCCATAGAGAACACTGAAGCTTTCTTT CAWKELGVPIENTEAFF
TRBJ1-6 . . TRBV6-9 TGTGCCAGCAGTTACACAGAAAGGAGTTCACCCCTCCACTTT CASSYTERSSPLHF
TRBJ2-7 . many TRBV7-2 TGTGCCAGCAGCTTAGGATCCGGGATGAAGGACTACGAGCAGTACTTC CASSLGSGMKDYEQYF
TRBJ2-4 . many TRBV5-1 TGCGCCAGCAGCTCGGGACAAGGGGCGGCCAAAAACATTCAGTACTTC CASSSGQGAAKNIQYF
TRBJ2-6 . many TRBV2 TGTGCCAGCAGTGAAAAGAGGGGACCAATCTCTGGGGCCAACGTCCTGACTTTC CASSEKRGPISGANVLTF
TRBJ1-1 . many TRBV24-1 TGTGCCACCAGTGCTGGGTTCGGGAACACTGAAGCTTTCTTT CATSAGFGNTEAFF
TRBJ2-1 . many TRBV12-3/TRBV12-4 TGTGCCAGCAGTTTCCGGAGGAACAATGAGCAGTTCTTC CASSFRRNNEQFF
TRBJ2-1 TRBD2 many TRBV5-1 TGCGCCAGCAGCTTGGTTGCTAGCGGGGGAAGGTTTTACAATGAGCAGTTCTTC CASSLVASGGRFYNEQFF
TRBJ2-1 . many TRBV9 TGTGCCAGCAGTGAAGTGGGGAAGAAGTACAATGAGCAGTTCTTC CASSEVGKKYNEQFF
TRBJ1-4 TRBD1 few TRBV11-2 TGTGCCAGCAGCGCGCAACAGGGGGCAATGGAAAAACTGTTTTTT CASSAQQGAMEKLFF
TRBJ2-4 . many TRBV29-1 TGCAGCGGGGGGCCTTTAGCCAAAAACATTCAGTACTTC CSGGPLAKNIQYF
TRBJ2-2 TRBD2 few TRBV19 TGTGCGACTCCCCGGGGGGTAAATGGGGAGCTGTTTTTT CATPRGVNGELFF
TRBJ2-1 TRBD2 few TRBV5-1 TGCGCCAGCAGATCCGGACTAGCGGGAGGGCCAAGTACGAGTGAGCAGTTCTTC CASRSGLAGGPSTSEQFF
TRBJ2-7 . . TRBV28 TGTGCCAGCAGTTACGCACGGGGCCCCTACGAGCAGTACTTC CASSYARGPYEQYF
TRBJ1-2 TRBD1 . TRBV18 TGTGCCAGCTCACCAGCCACCGCCCGGACAGGGGATGGCTACACCTTC CASSPATARTGDGYTF
TRBJ1-2 . many TRBV29-1 TGCAGCGTTGACGAGGGCCTTGGCTATGGCTACACCTTC CSVDEGLGYGYTF
TRBJ1-2 TRBD1 many TRBV28 TGTGCCAGCAGTATCCCCCCATCGGACAGGACCACCTTC CASSIPPSDRTTF
TRBJ1-2 . few TRBV24-1 TGTGCCACCAGTGATTTCAGGGCAGGGAACTATGGCTACACCTTC CATSDFRAGNYGYTF
TRBJ1-2 TRBD1 few TRBV6-1 TGTGCCAGCAGTGTTGGGACAGGGAACTATGGCTACACCTTC CASSVGTGNYGYTF
TRBJ1-6 . many TRBV11-2 TGTGCCAGCAGCTCCTCCCTGAGCTCCTATAATTCACCCCTCCACTTT CASSSSLSSYNSPLHF
TRBJ1-1 . . TRBV5-1 TGCGCCAGCAGCCCCGGACCACCTGTGGCTGAAGCTTTCTTT CASSPGPPVAEAFF
TRBJ1-1 . . TRBV18 TGTGCCAGCTCACCACCAGGGGTCCAGAACACTGAAGCTTTCTTT CASSPPGVQNTEAFF
TRBJ1-4 . many TRBV29-1 TGCAGCGTCAACCGACATCAGAATGAAAAACTGTTTTTT CSVNRHQNEKLFF